The 20 T cell receptor beta chains presented below share a single source sample, sequenced in a study of blood T cell repertoires in COVID-19. The protocol was immunoSEQ multiplex PCR, while the TCRdb copy is restricted to in-frame clones and leaves out a portion. The sample yields about 350,000 clones, about 89% seen once. Sequenced: peripheral blood. These receptors all stem from a woman aged 45 to 65 with COVID-19, enrolled during active disease.

The chain uses TRBV11-2 and TRBJ2-7, with TRBD1 identical over 7 bases. Germline trimming cut 0 bases from V and 2 bases from J; bases unmatched to any gene: 10. The germline V gene encodes CDR1 SGHAT and CDR2 FQNNGV. There are 17 residues in the CDR3. CDR3 protein: CASSLEESRGQTYEQYF. CDR3 bases: TGTGCCAGCAGCTTAGAGGAGAGCAGGGGACAGACCTACGAGCAGTACTTC.

The chain combines TRBV5-1 with TRBJ2-7, with D uncertain. Germline CDR1 is SGHRS and CDR2 is YFSETQ. The V end lost 1 base, the J end lost 3 bases, and 14 bases lay between the germline ends. The CDR3 loop spans 15 amino acids. The CDR3 nucleotides are TGCGCCAGCAGCTTGAGCCAGATGGGCTACTACGAGCAGTACTTC. Its translation is CASSLSQMGYYEQYF.

The CDR3 sequence: CASSSGQGFYEQYF. The DNA of the CDR3 is TGCGCCAGCAGCTCGGGACAGGGGTTTTACGAGCAGTACTTC. The chain joins TRBV5-1 to TRBJ2-7, with TRBD1 matching over 10 bases. Germline trimming cut 3 bases from V and 4 bases from J; bases unmatched to any gene: 4. Germline CDR1 is SGHRS and CDR2 is YFSETQ. The CDR3 covers 14 residues. Based on the CDR3 plus reference TRBV5-1 and TRBJ2-7, the full variable domain is KAGVTQTPRYLIKTRGQQVTLSCSPISGHRSVSWYQQTPGQGLQFLFEYFSETQRNKGNFPGRFSGRQFSNSRSEMNVSTLELGDSALYLCASSSGQGFYEQYFGPGTRLTVT.

The chain carries TRBV19 and TRBJ1-5, with 9 bases identical to TRBD1. The CDR3 is 16 amino acids. From germline, CDR1 is LNHDA and CDR2 SQIVND (reference sequence). Trimming at V came to 5 bases and at J to 5 bases, leaving 10 bases not matched to a gene. CDR3 sequence: CASSLIRQGGDQPQHF. CDR3 bases: TGTGCCAGTAGTTTGATTCGACAGGGGGGAGATCAGCCCCAGCATTTT.

CDR3 sequence (DNA): TGCGCCAGCAGTGAGTTGCTAGCGGGAGGTTCCTACGAGCAGTACTTC. Amino acids: CASSELLAGGSYEQYF. The V and J genes are TRBV10-1 and TRBJ2-7, with 11 nucleotides matching TRBD2. Germline values: CDR1 WNHNN, CDR2 SYGVQD (reference sequence). This CDR3 has 16 residues. Losses at the gene ends were 1 base for V and 1 base for J; bases not matched to a gene: 3.

V and J are TRBV19 and TRBJ1-2, with 8 bases aligning to TRBD1. The CDR3 has 14 residues. Germline CDR1 LNHDA, CDR2 SQIVND (reference sequence). The trim removed 6 bases at V and 4 bases at J, leaving 7 bases unmatched. The CDR3 spells CASRPGTGPYGYTF. The CDR3 nucleotides are TGTGCCAGTAGGCCCGGGACAGGCCCCTATGGCTACACCTTC.

The chain is built from TRBV3-1 (or the pseudogene TRBV3-2) and TRBJ1-2; the D is unclear. CDR3 length: 14 residues. Germline CDR1 and CDR2: LGHDT and YNNKEL (reference sequence). The V end was cut by 1 base, the J end by 8 bases, with 14 bases between. The CDR3 sequence is CASSQVSEGGGYTF. The CDR3 DNA follows: TGTGCCAGCAGCCAAGTTTCCGAGGGTGGGGGCTACACCTTC.

CDR3 region: CSASLGDEQYF. The CDR3 coding sequence is TGCAGTGCTAGTCTAGGAGACGAGCAGTACTTC. V is TRBV20-1 and J is TRBJ2-7, with D hard to call. The CDR3 covers 11 residues. The V gene lost 3 bases and the J gene lost 5 bases, with 8 bases spanning the gap. Per germline, CDR1 DFQATT and CDR2 SNEGSKA (reference sequence).

The V call is TRBV19, the J call TRBJ2-1; 11 nucleotides agree with TRBD2. This CDR3 is built from 13 residues. V trimming: 6 bases; J trimming: 8 bases; junction bases outside the gene matches: 3. Germline lookup yields CDR1 LNHDA and CDR2 SQIVND (reference sequence). CDR3 loop: CASRLAGAYEQFF. In nucleotides, the CDR3 is TGTGCCAGTAGACTAGCGGGAGCTTATGAGCAGTTCTTC.

This rearrangement joins TRBV19 to TRBJ2-7; 10 nucleotides agree with TRBD2. The CDR3 extends over 15 amino acids. CDR1 LNHDA and CDR2 SQIVND come from the germline V gene (reference sequence). V dropped 2 bases and J dropped 7; count of bases not matched to a gene: 8. CDR3 in DNA: TGTGCCAGTAGTATAAGCCCGAGCGGGAGGGGAGAGCAGTACTTC. Its translation is CASSISPSGRGEQYF.

Here the CDR3 reads CASSRTGGGLGGYTF. Written as DNA, the CDR3 is TGTGCCAGCAGCCGAACAGGGGGCGGCTTAGGAGGCTACACCTTC. This chain links TRBV4-2 with TRBJ1-2; 9 positions agree with TRBD1. The ends lost 4 bases at V and 8 bases at J; junction bases unmatched: 11. Germline V gene data show CDR1 as LGHNA and CDR2 as YNFKEQ. The CDR3 length is 15 residues.

The chain combines TRBV6-5 with TRBJ1-2; the match to TRBD1 covers 9 bases. V shed 0 bases, J shed 5 bases, and the junction held 4 bases outside the gene matches. Per the germline V gene, CDR1 is MNHEY and CDR2 is SVGAGI. The CDR3 loop spans 15 amino acids. DNA of the CDR3: TGTGCCAGCAGTTACTCGCTGACAGGGGGATATGGCTACACCTTC. It translates to CASSYSLTGGYGYTF.

This chain connects TRBV4-3 to TRBJ2-2, with a possible D match to TRBD2 (5 bases). CDR3 length: 15 residues. The V end was cut by 1 base, the J end by 1 base, with 7 bases between. Germline V CDR1 and CDR2: LGHNA, YSLEER. CDR3 DNA sequence: TGCGCCAGCAGCCAAGCGGCGGGGAACACCGGGGAGCTGTTTTTT. It encodes CASSQAAGNTGELFF.

V is TRBV3-1 (or the pseudogene TRBV3-2) and J is TRBJ2-1; TRBD2 is a possible D gene (6 bases). V was cut by 1 base and J by 6 bases, with 16 bases left in between. The germline V gene encodes CDR1 LGHDT and CDR2 YNNKEL (reference sequence). The length of the CDR3 is 16 residues. The CDR3 nucleotides read TGTGCCAGCAGCCAAGGTTTTGCGGGGCTTTTCAATGAGCAGTTCTTC. This sequence encodes CASSQGFAGLFNEQFF.

The gene calls are TRBV15 and TRBJ2-5; 11 bases are shared with TRBD2. The CDR3 extends over 21 amino acids. Germline CDR1 LNHNV, CDR2 YYDKDF (reference sequence). Unmatched junction bases numbered 17, after V lost 0 bases and J lost 2 bases. CDR3 sequence: CATSRERDVTSGSRRQETQYF. Here the CDR3 DNA reads TGTGCCACCAGCAGAGAGCGCGACGTTACTAGCGGGAGTCGGAGGCAAGAGACCCAGTACTTC.

DNA of the CDR3: TGCAGTTATCGACCAGGGGTAGATACGCAGTATTTT. Translation: CSYRPGVDTQYF. J is TRBJ2-3 and V is TRBV29-1; D perhaps matches TRBD1 (6 bases). CDR1 and CDR2 (germline): SQVTM, ANQGSEA. The CDR3 has 12 amino acids.

This chain links TRBV29-1 with TRBJ1-4; 8 positions match TRBD1. V shed 8 bases and J 5 bases; nucleotides not matched to a gene: 4. The CDR3 spans 12 residues. The germline V gene encodes CDR1 SQVTM and CDR2 ANQGSEA. CDR3 nucleotides: TGCAGCACCAGGACAGGGAATGAAAAACTGTTTTTT. Amino acids: CSTRTGNEKLFF.

The genes are TRBV23-1 and TRBJ1-2; 8 positions match TRBD1. TRBV23-1 is an ORF; its function is uncertain. There are 12 residues in the CDR3. J was trimmed by 8 bases and V by 8 bases; bases with no gene match: 7. The CDR3 nucleotides are TGCGCCAGCCGACGACAGGGGCGAGGCTACACCTTC. It is translated as CASRRQGRGYTF.

This chain links TRBV5-1 with TRBJ2-5; D is uncertain. In germline, CDR1 is SGHRS, CDR2 YFSETQ. CDR3 length equals 15 residues. V was trimmed by 5 bases and J by 0 bases, leaving 14 bases between them. CDR3 sequence (DNA): TGCGCCAGCAGAAACCGACCGGCGGACCAAGAGACCCAGTACTTC. Its translation: CASRNRPADQETQYF.

This sequence joins TRBV5-6 and TRBJ1-2; 10 bases fit TRBD1. This CDR3 contains 18 residues. Per the germline V gene, CDR1 is SGHDT and CDR2 is YYEEEE. J lost 1 base, V lost 3 bases, and 12 bases had no gene match. In nucleotides, the CDR3 is TGTGCCAGCAGCTCAATTATGGTGGGACAGGGGATTAACTATGGCTACACCTTC. This sequence encodes CASSSIMVGQGINYGYTF.